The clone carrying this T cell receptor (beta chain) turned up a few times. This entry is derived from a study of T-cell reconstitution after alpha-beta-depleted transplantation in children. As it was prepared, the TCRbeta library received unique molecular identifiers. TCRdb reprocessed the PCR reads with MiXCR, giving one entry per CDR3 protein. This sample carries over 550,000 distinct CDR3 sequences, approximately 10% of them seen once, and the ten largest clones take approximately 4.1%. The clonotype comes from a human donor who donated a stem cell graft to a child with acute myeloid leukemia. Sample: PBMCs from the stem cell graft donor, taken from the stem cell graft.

The CDR3 loop reads CASSLPRLAGDSYNEQFF. Here the CDR3 DNA reads TGTGCCAGCAGTTTACCCCGACTAGCGGGAGACAGTTACAATGAGCAGTTCTTC. V gene TRBV27 combines with J gene TRBJ2-1; 12 nucleotides match TRBD2. Trimming removed 2 bases from V and 4 bases from J; junction bases left unmatched: 9. The germline gives CDR1 MNHEY, CDR2 SMNVEV (reference sequence). This CDR3 is 18 amino acids long.